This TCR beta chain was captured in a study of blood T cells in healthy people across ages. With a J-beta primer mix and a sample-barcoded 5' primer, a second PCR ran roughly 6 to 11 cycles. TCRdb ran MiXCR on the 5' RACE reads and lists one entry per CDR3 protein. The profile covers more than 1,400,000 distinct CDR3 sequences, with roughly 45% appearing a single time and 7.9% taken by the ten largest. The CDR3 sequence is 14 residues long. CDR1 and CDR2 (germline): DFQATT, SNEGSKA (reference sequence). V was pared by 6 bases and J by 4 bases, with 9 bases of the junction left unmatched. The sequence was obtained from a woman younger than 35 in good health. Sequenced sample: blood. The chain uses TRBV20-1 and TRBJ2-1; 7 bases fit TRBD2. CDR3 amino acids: CSAPPGTTYNEQFF. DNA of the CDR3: TGCAGTGCCCCCCCCGGGACTACTTACAATGAGCAGTTCTTC.